This passage covers 24 T cell receptor beta chains from one sample sequenced in a study of blood T cell repertoires in COVID-19. Assay used: immunoSEQ multiplex PCR; TCRdb lists only in-frame clones, some missing. The sample includes roughly 320,000 clones, 86% of them seen just once. Specimen: PBMCs or T cells enriched from blood (not recorded which). Receptors originate from a young man who had recovered from COVID-19.

This chain links TRBV27 with TRBJ2-1; 12 bases are a match to TRBD2. The V gene's germline CDR1 is MNHEY and CDR2 SMNVEV (reference sequence). Losses at the gene ends were 4 bases for V and 7 bases for J; bases not matched to a gene: 8. There are 16 residues in the CDR3. CDR3 sequence (DNA): TGTGCCAGCAGTTCGCGGACTAGCGGGACGGGGAATGAGCAGTTCTTC. Amino acid sequence: CASSSRTSGTGNEQFF.

The chain is built from TRBV29-1 and TRBJ1-2, with TRBD1 matching over 7 bases. Trimming at V came to 7 bases and at J to 2 bases, leaving 4 bases not matched to a gene. The CDR3 is 12 residues long. Looked up from germline, CDR1 is SQVTM and CDR2 is ANQGSEA. CDR3 nucleotides: TGCAGCGCTTTACAGGGGAACTATGGCTACACCTTC. Residues: CSALQGNYGYTF.

V usage is TRBV9 and J usage is TRBJ2-2; the D is unclear. The V gene's germline CDR1 is SGDLS and CDR2 YYNGEE. The ends were cut back, 0 bases at V and 1 base at J, with 7 bases in the middle. CDR3 length equals 15 residues. The DNA for the CDR3 is TGTGCCAGCAGCGTAGGATGGCTGAACACCGGGGAGCTGTTTTTT. Translated: CASSVGWLNTGELFF. Combining the CDR3 with reference TRBV9 and TRBJ2-2 gives the whole variable domain DSGVTQTPKHLITATGQRVTLRCSPRSGDLSVYWYQQSLDQGLQFLIQYYNGEERAKGNILERFSAQQFPDLHSELNLSSLELGDSALYFCASSVGWLNTGELFFGEGSRLTVL.

V usage is TRBV7-2 and J usage is TRBJ2-3, with 13 bases that match TRBD2. Germline trimming cut 0 bases from V and 5 bases from J; bases unmatched to any gene: 5. CDR1 is SGHTA, CDR2 FQGNSA, per germline. The CDR3 is made up of 17 amino acids. The CDR3 nucleotides read TGTGCCAGCAGCTTAGCGCCGACTAGCGGGAGGCAAGATACGCAGTATTTT. Translation: CASSLAPTSGRQDTQYF. Supplemented by reference TRBV7-2 and TRBJ2-3, the full variable domain reads GAGVSQSPSNKVTEKGKDVELRCDPISGHTALYWYRQSLGQGLEFLIYFQGNSAPDKSGLPSDRFSAERTGGSVSTLTIQRTQQEDSAVYLCASSLAPTSGRQDTQYFGPGTRLTVL.

The chain employs TRBV2 and TRBJ2-5, with no clear D. Looked up from germline, CDR1 is SNHLY and CDR2 is FYNNEI. This CDR3 has 11 amino acids. V lost 5 bases and J lost 3, with 4 bases in between. The CDR3 DNA reads TGTGCCAGCAGTCAGAAAGAGACCCAGTACTTC. It is translated as CASSQKETQYF.

V is TRBV30 and J is TRBJ1-1, with D uncertain. The V end lost 5 bases, the J end lost 4 bases, and 17 bases lay between the germline ends. Germline CDR1 and CDR2: GTSNPN and SVGIG (reference sequence). The CDR3 runs 14 residues. The CDR3 protein is CAWASWAVGTEAFF. Written as DNA, the CDR3 is TGTGCCTGGGCCTCCTGGGCCGTGGGCACTGAAGCTTTCTTT.

V gene TRBV30 combines with J gene TRBJ1-3, with D perhaps matching TRBD1 (6 bases). The germline CDR1 and CDR2 sequences are GTSNPN and SVGIG (reference sequence). The CDR3 loop spans 16 amino acids. The germline V and J ends were trimmed by 0 bases and 3 bases, with 15 bases remaining between them. CDR3 coding DNA: TGTGCCTGGAGTGTAGCTGGGGGCTTTGTTGGAAACACCATATATTTT. It specifies CAWSVAGGFVGNTIYF.

The chain joins TRBV7-2 to TRBJ2-3; a possible D gene is TRBD2 (6 bases). The CDR3 is made up of 14 amino acids. Germline-derived CDR1 and CDR2 are SGHTA and FQGNSA. Trimming took off 7 bases at V and 6 bases at J, with 17 bases between the two ends. The CDR3 sequence is CASTPSGVADTQYF. CDR3 DNA sequence: TGTGCCAGCACCCCCTCGGGGGTGGCCGATACGCAGTATTTT.

The chain links TRBV5-1 to TRBJ2-3; 7 nucleotides line up with TRBD2. The V gene end was trimmed by 4 bases and the J gene end by 3 bases; junction bases not matched to a gene: 5. Germline-derived CDR1 and CDR2 are SGHRS and YFSETQ. The CDR3 runs to 14 residues. This chain's CDR3 is CASSITSETDTQYF. The CDR3 DNA is TGCGCCAGCAGCATTACTAGCGAGACAGATACGCAGTATTTT.

CDR3 nucleotides: TGTGCCACCAGCAGAGTAAGTGGGCGGGAGGTCTACGAGCAGTACTTC. The encoded protein is CATSRVSGREVYEQYF. V is TRBV15 and J is TRBJ2-7, with TRBD2 matching 8 bases. Losses at the gene ends were 1 base for V and 3 bases for J; bases not matched to a gene: 8. Germline CDR1 is LNHNV and CDR2 is YYDKDF (reference sequence). This CDR3 comprises 16 residues.

This clone was recorded at least ten times. The chain joins TRBV19 to TRBJ1-4; tentatively, D is TRBD1 (5 bases). CDR3 length: 16 amino acids. V dropped 0 bases and J dropped 6 bases, with 14 bases sitting between them. Germline CDR1 LNHDA, CDR2 SQIVND (reference sequence). As DNA, the CDR3 is TGTGCCAGTAGTATAGATTTCGGCACAGGCGATGAAAAACTGTTTTTT. Translated, it gives CASSIDFGTGDEKLFF.

The V gene is TRBV15, the J gene TRBJ1-4; the D is unclear. V lost 5 bases and J 8 bases, leaving 18 bases between the germline ends. This CDR3 is built from 15 residues. Germline V gene sequence: CDR1 LNHNV, CDR2 YYDKDF (reference sequence). CDR3 sequence reads: CATSPLAGSGEKLFF. The CDR3 bases are TGTGCCACCAGCCCCCTGGCGGGTTCGGGCGAAAAACTGTTTTTT.

CDR3 sequence (DNA): TGTGCAAGTCGCCCAAGGACAGATTTAGCCAAAAACATTCAGTACTTC. It specifies CASRPRTDLAKNIQYF. The rearrangement uses TRBV12-2 and TRBJ2-4; the table's D call TRBD1 went unverified against the DNA. TRBV12-2 is listed as a pseudogene. This CDR3 has 16 residues.

The V gene is TRBV27, the J gene TRBJ2-1; maybe TRBD2 (5 bases). V was cut by 1 base and J by 10 bases, with 8 bases left in between. The CDR3 has 12 residues. From germline, CDR1 is MNHEY and CDR2 SMNVEV (reference sequence). CDR3 sequence (DNA): TGTGCCAGCAGTTTATTTCCGGGAGAGCAGTTCTTC. Encoded protein: CASSLFPGEQFF.

This clone was recorded once. The V call is TRBV29-1, the J call TRBJ1-1; maybe TRBD1 (5 bases). V lost 4 bases, J lost 5 bases, and 14 bases lay in between. This CDR3 contains 13 residues. Germline lookup yields CDR1 SQVTM and CDR2 ANQGSEA. The CDR3 DNA reads TGCAGCGTTGTAAAAACGGGGGGGACTGAAGCTTTCTTT. It specifies CSVVKTGGTEAFF. The full variable domain, its missing parts supplied by reference TRBV29-1 and TRBJ1-1, is SAVISQKPSRDICQRGTSLTIQCQVDSQVTMMFWYRQQPGQSLTLIATANQGSEATYESGFVIDKFPISRPNLTFSTLTVSNMSPEDSSIYLCSVVKTGGTEAFFGQGTRLTVV.

The rearrangement uses TRBV6-5 and TRBJ2-2, with 10 nucleotides matching TRBD1. The CDR3 runs 14 residues. The J segment lost 6 bases and the V segment lost 4 bases, leaving 2 bases of the junction unmatched. The V gene's germline CDR1 is MNHEY and CDR2 SVGAGI. For the CDR3, the DNA is TGTGCCAGCAGTTTCGACAGGGGGCCCGGGGAGCTGTTTTTT. Translation gives CASSFDRGPGELFF.

V usage is TRBV7-2 and J usage is TRBJ1-2; tentative D call: TRBD1 (5 bases). Trimming stripped 5 bases from V and 6 bases from J, with 22 bases between. Germline loops: CDR1 SGHTA, CDR2 FQGNSA. The CDR3 spans 16 residues. The CDR3 sequence is CASSPYRQPLRDGYTF. The CDR3, as DNA: TGTGCCAGCAGCCCATATAGACAGCCCCTTAGGGATGGCTACACCTTC.

The chain joins TRBV2 to TRBJ2-1, with TRBD2 matching 11 bases. With V trimmed by 6 bases and J by 4 bases, 5 bases remained unmatched. The germline gives CDR1 SNHLY, CDR2 FYNNEI. This CDR3 has 15 residues. DNA for the CDR3: TGTGCCAGCAGGCAAAGGACTAGCGGGTACAATGAGCAGTTCTTC. Its protein product is CASRQRTSGYNEQFF.

The V and J genes are TRBV19 and TRBJ2-7; D possibly corresponds to TRBD1 (6 bases). The V and J ends lost 7 bases and 2 bases respectively, with 6 bases between them. CDR3 size: 11 residues. Germline loops: CDR1 LNHDA, CDR2 SQIVND (reference sequence). CDR3 nucleotide sequence: TGTGCCAGTAAGGGGGCCTACGAGCAGTACTTC. It specifies CASKGAYEQYF.

The table lists this clone with a few counts. Written as DNA, the CDR3 is TGTGCCAGCTCACCTTCAACAGGGGACAATCAGCCCCAGCATTTT. As protein: CASSPSTGDNQPQHF. The V call is TRBV18, the J call TRBJ1-5; 7 nucleotides agree with TRBD1. This CDR3 has 15 amino acids. Germline V gene data show CDR1 as KGHSH and CDR2 as LQKENI. Trimming cost V 3 bases and J 3 bases; bases outside gene matches: 5. The complete variable domain, with remaining parts taken from reference TRBV18 and TRBJ1-5, reads NAGVMQNPRHLVRRRGQEARLRCSPMKGHSHVYWYRQLPEEGLKFMVYLQKENIIDESGMPKERFSAEFPKEGPSILRIQQVVRGDSAAYFCASSPSTGDNQPQHFGDGTRLSIL.

In the case of this clone: This sample includes further DNA sequences coding for the same CDR3. This chain uses TRBV7-9 with TRBJ1-1, with a possible D match to TRBD1 (6 bases). The CDR3 contains 12 residues. V lost 5 bases and J 6 bases, leaving 10 bases between the germline ends. Germline V gene data show CDR1 as SEHNR and CDR2 as FQNEAQ (reference sequence). The DNA for the CDR3 is TGTGCCAGCAGCCCCTCAGGGGCTGAAGCTTTCTTT. Protein sequence: CASSPSGAEAFF.

The V and J genes are TRBV24-1 and TRBJ2-2; 9 bases agree with TRBD1. Unmatched junction bases numbered 6, after V lost 4 bases and J lost 4 bases. The CDR3 runs to 16 residues. CDR1 KGHDR and CDR2 SFDVKD come from the germline V gene. CDR3 DNA sequence: TGTGCCACCAGTGAACCGGGACAGGGAGTCACCGGGGAGCTGTTTTTT. Its translation is CATSEPGQGVTGELFF.

The rearrangement joins TRBV28 to TRBJ1-2; D might be TRBD1 (6 bases). CDR1 and CDR2 (germline): MDHEN, SYDVKM. V was clipped by 1 base and J by 4 bases, with 13 bases between them. The CDR3 loop spans 15 amino acids. This chain's CDR3 is CASSLLDSPPYGYTF. CDR3 bases: TGTGCCAGCAGTTTATTGGACAGTCCCCCCTATGGCTACACCTTC.

This clone was found a few times. The J gene is TRBJ2-3, the V gene TRBV28; 9 bases match TRBD1. Germline assignment: CDR1 MDHEN and CDR2 SYDVKM. Trimming at V came to 5 bases and at J to 5 bases, leaving 8 bases not matched to a gene. The CDR3 has 15 amino acids. The CDR3 spells CASSPWTGEQDTQYF. Here the CDR3 DNA reads TGTGCCAGCAGTCCCTGGACAGGGGAACAAGATACGCAGTATTTT.